One sample yielded the 15 T cell receptor beta chains listed below, sequenced in a study of vaccination effects on CD4 cells after COVID-19. ViraFEST assay sequencing came after antigen-specific CD4+ T cells were expanded with viral peptide pools. When roughly eleven days of culture had elapsed, CD4+ T cells were isolated. This person's SARS-CoV-2 infection, confirmed by PCR, occurred between March and December 2020. Participants each got two BNT162b2 or mRNA-1273 vaccine doses. No antigens are known for them. Libraries were prepared by immunoSEQ multiplex PCR; TCRdb keeps only in-frame clonotypes and omits some of them. Counted here are 13,000 to 15,000 clones, about three quarters occurring once; the ten biggest clones make up about 28%. Source: CD4+ T cells from PBMCs cultured with HCoV-NL63 spike peptides, taken after COVID-19 vaccination. These TCRs come from a human donor who had a prior SARS-CoV-2 infection.

The gene calls are TRBV28 and TRBJ2-3; 8 bases agree with TRBD2. Per germline, CDR1 MDHEN and CDR2 SYDVKM. V dropped 6 bases and J dropped 6; count of bases not matched to a gene: 11. CDR3 size: 15 residues. In DNA form, the CDR3 reads TGTGCCAGCAGCGACCCAGGGGCGGGGGGCGATACGCAGTATTTT. It yields the protein CASSDPGAGGDTQYF.

A few counts support this clone. This chain links TRBV5-4 with TRBJ1-1, with 8 bases lining up with TRBD1. CDR3 length: 15 residues. V shed 5 bases and J 2 bases; nucleotides not matched to a gene: 8. Germline V gene lookup returns CDR1 SGHNT and CDR2 YYREEE (reference sequence). CDR3: CASSYQTGGNTEAFF. The CDR3 nucleotides read TGTGCCAGCAGTTATCAAACAGGGGGTAACACTGAAGCTTTCTTT. The variable domain in full, completed from reference TRBV5-4 and TRBJ1-1, reads ETGVTQSPTHLIKTRGQQVTLRCSSQSGHNTVSWYQQALGQGPQFIFQYYREEENGRGNFPPRFSGLQFPNYSSELNVNALELDDSALYLCASSYQTGGNTEAFFGQGTRLTVV.

The chain couples TRBV2 to TRBJ2-7; no clear D. CDR3 length: 14 residues. CDR1 SNHLY and CDR2 FYNNEI come from the germline V gene. The V end was cut by 1 base, the J end by 0 bases, with 7 bases between. As DNA, the CDR3 is TGTGCCAGCAGTGAAGATAAGAGCTCCTACGAGCAGTACTTC. As protein: CASSEDKSSYEQYF.

The chain has TRBV2 and TRBJ2-3; 15 bases agree with TRBD2. Looked up from germline, CDR1 is SNHLY and CDR2 is FYNNEI. With V trimmed by 7 bases and J by 5 bases, 10 bases remained unmatched. The CDR3 contains 17 residues. The CDR3 reads CASTRGGLAGGRDTQYF. The CDR3 DNA follows: TGTGCCAGCACCCGAGGGGGACTAGCGGGAGGCAGAGATACGCAGTATTTT.

V usage is TRBV3-1 (or the pseudogene TRBV3-2) and J usage is TRBJ2-5, with D possibly being TRBD2 (5 bases). The CDR3 consists of 14 residues. Germline assignment: CDR1 LGHDT and CDR2 YNNKEL (reference sequence). Trimming pared 6 bases from V and 1 base from J, leaving 12 bases between. DNA of the CDR3: TGTGCCAGCAGACTCGAGGGAAGCCAAGAGACCCAGTACTTC. Encoded protein: CASRLEGSQETQYF.

This chain uses TRBV4-2 with TRBJ1-1; D is uncertain. V was trimmed by 2 bases and J by 1 base, leaving 5 bases between them. The CDR3 sequence is 13 residues long. Germline loops: CDR1 LGHNA, CDR2 YNFKEQ. The chain's CDR3 is CASSQLENTEAFF. The CDR3 nucleotides are TGTGCCAGCAGCCAATTAGAGAACACTGAAGCTTTCTTT.

This sequence joins TRBV15 and TRBJ1-1; 11 bases align to TRBD1. The CDR3 has 13 residues. Germline V lookup: CDR1 LNHNV, CDR2 YYDKDF (reference sequence). Losses at the gene ends were 8 bases for V and 7 bases for J; bases not matched to a gene: 6. DNA of the CDR3: TGTGCCACCTCCGGACAGGGGGCGATTGAAGCTTTCTTT. Amino acids: CATSGQGAIEAFF.

The chain combines TRBV12-5 with TRBJ2-7, with 7 nucleotides matching TRBD2. V was pared by 5 bases and J by 3 bases, with 16 bases of the junction left unmatched. The CDR3 has 17 amino acids. Germline values: CDR1 LGHNT, CDR2 FRNRAP. CDR3 protein: CASGLQRGGREYYEQYF. The DNA for the CDR3 is TGTGCTAGTGGTCTTCAAAGGGGCGGGAGAGAATACTACGAGCAGTACTTC.

The rearrangement links TRBV5-5 to TRBJ1-1; D is undetermined. The CDR3 length is 12 residues. The V end was cut by 4 bases, the J end by 8 bases, with 12 bases between. Germline values: CDR1 SGHKS, CDR2 YYEKEE (reference sequence). This CDR3 is CASSPRTGEAFF. The CDR3 bases are TGTGCCAGCAGCCCTCGGACGGGCGAAGCTTTCTTT.

This sequence joins TRBV19 and TRBJ1-5; 7 nucleotides line up with TRBD1. The CDR3 runs 19 residues. Germline values: CDR1 LNHDA, CDR2 SQIVND (reference sequence). Trimming removed 3 bases from V and 5 bases from J; junction bases left unmatched: 19. The DNA for the CDR3 is TGTGCCAGTAGTATGGTCAGATTCGACAGGGTGCGAGGGGATCAGCCCCAGCATTTT. Translation: CASSMVRFDRVRGDQPQHF.

The chain couples TRBV12-3 or TRBV12-4 to TRBJ1-1, with unresolved D. Trimming removed 4 bases at V and 1 base at J, with 7 bases between. CDR3 size: 13 residues. This chain's CDR3 is CASSSRENTEAFF. The CDR3 DNA sequence: TGTGCCAGCAGTTCCCGGGAGAACACTGAAGCTTTCTTT.

This clone has just one count. The chain employs TRBV19 and TRBJ2-3; TRBD2 agrees at 7 bases. The CDR3 covers 14 residues. CDR1 is LNHDA and CDR2 is SQIVND in the germline V gene (reference sequence). The ends lost 9 bases at V and 4 bases at J; junction bases unmatched: 10. For the CDR3, the DNA is TGTGCCAGCAAGGAGTGGGCGGGAGCAGATACGCAGTATTTT. Its protein product is CASKEWAGADTQYF.

This chain uses TRBV10-3 with TRBJ2-3, with 11 bases aligning to TRBD1. CDR1 is ENHRY, CDR2 SYGVKD, per germline. V lost 4 bases and J lost 14; bases outside the gene matches: 5. The CDR3 is 12 residues long. The chain's CDR3 is CAISAGGTGGYF. The CDR3 coding sequence is TGTGCCATCAGTGCCGGGGGGACAGGGGGGTATTTT.

The chain uses TRBV7-8 and TRBJ2-6; D is undetermined. Germline-derived CDR1 and CDR2 are SGHVS and FQNEAQ. The CDR3 is made up of 15 amino acids. Trimming left V 4 bases short and J 0 bases short, with 7 bases between. CDR3 in amino acids: CASSSPYSGANVLTF. The CDR3, as DNA: TGTGCCAGCAGCTCCCCCTACTCTGGGGCCAACGTCCTGACTTTC.

The chain couples TRBV4-3 to TRBJ2-5; D may match TRBD1 or TRBD2 (5 bases each). This CDR3 region has 14 residues. The ends were cut back, 1 base at V and 1 base at J, with 7 bases in the middle. Germline V gene sequence: CDR1 LGHNA, CDR2 YSLEER. The CDR3 region is CASSQAGTQETQYF. The CDR3 bases are TGCGCCAGCAGCCAAGCCGGGACCCAAGAGACCCAGTACTTC.